Shown below are 5 T cell receptor beta chains from a single sample sequenced in a study of blood T cell repertoires in COVID-19 (dated by TCRdb to 2018 to 2020). The library was generated by the immunoSEQ multiplex PCR assay. In its TCRdb copy, this immuneACCESS table keeps in-frame sequences only and misses some clones. Where compared with another copy, unresolved V genes explain less than half of these, and the others have no known cause. The sample records about 180,000 clones, around 90% of which are singletons. The ten top clones hold approximately 9% of the sample. The specimen sequenced was PBMCs or T cells enriched from blood (not recorded which). Source of these receptors: a woman aged 18-30 years who had recovered from COVID-19.

The chain carries TRBV7-8 and TRBJ2-2; D perhaps matches TRBD2 (7 bases). The CDR3 has 16 amino acids. The V gene's germline CDR1 is SGHVS and CDR2 FQNEAQ. Trimming left V 3 bases short and J 2 bases short, with 13 bases between. CDR3 nucleotides: TGTGCCAGCAGCTTCACCGGGGGGCCTAACACCGGGGAGCTGTTTTTT. This gives the protein CASSFTGGPNTGELFF.

In its sample, this clone was seen many times. This rearrangement joins TRBV15 to TRBJ1-2; D gene ambiguous. The germline gives CDR1 LNHNV, CDR2 YYDKDF (reference sequence). CDR3 size: 15 residues. Trimming stripped 0 bases from V and 1 base from J, with 9 bases between. CDR3 sequence (DNA): TGTGCCACCAGCAGAGATACCGCTAGTAACTATGGCTACACCTTC. It translates to CATSRDTASNYGYTF.

This chain links TRBV9 with TRBJ1-6; tentatively, D is TRBD1 (5 bases). V was pared by 4 bases and J by 7 bases, with 15 bases between. CDR1 is SGDLS and CDR2 is YYNGEE in the germline V gene. The CDR3 is 15 residues long. CDR3 amino acids: CASSPSIGANSPLHF. The CDR3 bases are TGTGCCAGCAGCCCGTCTATAGGGGCGAATTCACCCCTCCACTTT.

The J gene is TRBJ2-7, the V gene TRBV5-1; possible D gene TRBD2, 6 bases. V shed 0 bases and J shed 2 bases, with 12 bases lying between them. The CDR3 loop spans 15 amino acids. Germline CDR1 and CDR2: SGHRS and YFSETQ. The CDR3 nucleotides are TGCGCCAGCAGCTTGGTCCCGGGGAGGACCTACGAGCAGTACTTC. Translating gives CASSLVPGRTYEQYF.

Only a few counts were recorded for this clone. The chain joins TRBV5-1 to TRBJ2-2; 10 bases are shared with TRBD2. The CDR3 is made up of 21 amino acids. The germline V gene encodes CDR1 SGHRS and CDR2 YFSETQ. Trimming at V came to 7 bases and at J to 4 bases, leaving 25 bases not matched to a gene. The CDR3 loop reads CASAPSRWGVGLAEFTGELFF. CDR3 DNA sequence: TGCGCCAGCGCTCCTTCACGTTGGGGGGTTGGACTAGCGGAGTTCACCGGGGAGCTGTTTTTT.